This T cell receptor beta chain was retrieved from a study of Graves' ophthalmopathy and Graves' hyperthyroidism. Study-wide results and caveats: Using 13 signatures, a model distinguished ophthalmopathy from stable hyperthyroidism, reaching about 90% sensitivity and approximately 84% specificity.

In regard to this clonotype: Its antigen is currently unknown. Sequence at one end of the junction differs from germline and may be a read error.

The sequenced template was RNA, covering the TCR beta CDR3 region. The library came from an HTBI-primed first-round RT-PCR and a second-round multiplex PCR. TCRdb reanalysed the multiplex PCR reads using MiXCR and keeps one entry per CDR3 protein. This repertoire shows 300,000 to 400,000 distinct CDR3 sequences, 15% to 20% found once; its top ten account for about 12%. Germline CDR1 reads PRHDT; CDR2 reads FYEKMQ (reference sequence). The length of the CDR3 is 15 residues. The sequence derives from an adult man with Graves' ophthalmopathy. The source material was peripheral blood. The V gene is TRBV13, the J gene TRBJ1-3; D is unresolved. CDR3: CASSLVVGSGYTIYF. CDR3 nucleotides: TGTGCCAGCAGCTTAGTGGTGGGCTCTGGATACACCATATATTTT.